This is a list of T cell receptor beta chains from one sample in a study of blood T cell repertoires in COVID-19. Clones were read by immunoSEQ multiplex PCR, and TCRdb kept only the in-frame ones, dropping some. The sample has 100,000 to 150,000 clones; over 75% are singletons. The sequencing sample was made of peripheral blood. Receptors were obtained from a man between 65 and 80 years old with active COVID-19. Each CDR3 is given with its conserved first and last residue.

V gene: TRBV30; J gene: TRBJ2-2; CDR3 protein: CAWSVAGGGELFF
V gene: TRBV7-2; J gene: TRBJ2-7; CDR3 protein: CASSVASGTGGLEQYF
V gene: TRBV6-2/TRBV6-3; J gene: TRBJ2-5; CDR3 protein: CASSSGGETQYF
V gene: TRBV28; J gene: TRBJ2-7; CDR3 protein: CASSSRGLAELYEQYF
V gene: TRBV18; J gene: TRBJ2-2; CDR3 protein: CASSPGLGNAGELFF
V gene: TRBV6-5; J gene: TRBJ2-7; CDR3 protein: CASSYSGTGTYEQYF
V gene: TRBV6-5; J gene: TRBJ2-5; CDR3 protein: CASSYSWVAGGETQYF
V gene: TRBV18; J gene: TRBJ1-1; CDR3 protein: CASSLSVREDTEAFF
V gene: TRBV27; J gene: TRBJ2-7; CDR3 protein: CASKYATAGAYEQYF
V gene: TRBV9; J gene: TRBJ1-5; CDR3 protein: CASSVEGGANSQPQHF
V gene: TRBV6-5; J gene: TRBJ1-1; CDR3 protein: CASRSGQGTNTEAFF
V gene: TRBV28; J gene: TRBJ1-4; CDR3 protein: CASTTNEKLFF
V gene: TRBV7-2; J gene: TRBJ1-1; CDR3 protein: CASSSMATIAPEAFF
V gene: TRBV5-1; J gene: TRBJ2-5; CDR3 protein: CASSPGDRLRRQETQYF
V gene: TRBV7-3; J gene: TRBJ2-1; CDR3 protein: CASSSETSGGHNEQFF
V gene: TRBV5-6; J gene: TRBJ1-6; CDR3 protein: CASSPETQGGNSPLHF
V gene: TRBV19; J gene: TRBJ2-3; CDR3 protein: CASNPTSGKGTQYF
V gene: TRBV5-5; J gene: TRBJ2-3; CDR3 protein: CASSLAVSTDTQYF
V gene: TRBV18; J gene: TRBJ1-1; CDR3 protein: CASSTRTPTEAFF
V gene: TRBV19; J gene: TRBJ2-1; CDR3 protein: CASSIASGSLGNEQFF
V gene: TRBV18; J gene: TRBJ1-1; CDR3 protein: CASSPIEGLNTEAFF
V gene: TRBV7-2; J gene: TRBJ2-2; CDR3 protein: CASRRAGQDKTGELFF
V gene: TRBV18; J gene: TRBJ1-2; CDR3 protein: CASSEGQGEYYGYTF
V gene: TRBV20-1; J gene: TRBJ2-2; CDR3 protein: CSASSDRDTGELFF
V gene: TRBV7-3; J gene: TRBJ1-6; CDR3 protein: CASSFSRDRNNSPLHF
V gene: TRBV6-5; J gene: TRBJ1-5; CDR3 protein: CASRTGLDSNQPQHF
V gene: TRBV7-7; J gene: TRBJ2-7; CDR3 protein: CASSLTLAGGHYEQYF
V gene: TRBV5-4; J gene: TRBJ2-2; CDR3 protein: CASSLSGMRSGELFF
V gene: TRBV18; J gene: TRBJ1-5; CDR3 protein: CASSQGVGNQPQHF
V gene: TRBV7-2; J gene: TRBJ2-1; CDR3 protein: CASTLPSGGYNEQFF
V gene: TRBV27; J gene: TRBJ1-4; CDR3 protein: CASSSVGRGQGEKLFF
V gene: TRBV9; J gene: TRBJ2-7; CDR3 protein: CASSVASGNYEQYF
V gene: TRBV7-2; J gene: TRBJ2-1; CDR3 protein: CASSLVGGSSYNEQFF
V gene: TRBV25-1; J gene: TRBJ2-7; CDR3 protein: CASSGTGGRRYEQYF
V gene: TRBV6-4; J gene: TRBJ2-1; CDR3 protein: CASSDSAGSYNEQFF
V gene: TRBV28; J gene: TRBJ1-2; CDR3 protein: CASTLGDGYTF
V gene: TRBV6-6; J gene: TRBJ1-5; CDR3 protein: CASSFQGDQPQHF
V gene: TRBV20-1; J gene: TRBJ2-5; CDR3 protein: CSASGLAGTQETQYF
V gene: TRBV27; J gene: TRBJ2-2; CDR3 protein: CASSSSGAITGELFF
V gene: TRBV16; J gene: TRBJ1-1; CDR3 protein: CASSQSNRMNTEAFF
V gene: TRBV19; J gene: TRBJ2-1; CDR3 protein: CASKRLAGALGNEQFF
V gene: TRBV3-1/TRBV3-2; J gene: TRBJ1-3; CDR3 protein: CASSRQGAVGNTIYF
V gene: TRBV13; J gene: TRBJ1-4; CDR3 protein: CASSLAAGEKLFF
V gene: TRBV19; J gene: TRBJ2-1; CDR3 protein: CASSKDRGSSYNEQFF
V gene: TRBV30; J gene: TRBJ1-4; CDR3 protein: CAWSRLGGGEKLFF
V gene: TRBV5-1; J gene: TRBJ1-5; CDR3 protein: CASSLGQGANQPQHF
V gene: TRBV6-5; J gene: TRBJ2-5; CDR3 protein: CASSYEGQETQYF
V gene: TRBV24-1; J gene: TRBJ2-7; CDR3 protein: CATSDPASGPYEQYF
V gene: TRBV5-6; J gene: TRBJ1-5; CDR3 protein: CASSLGAAPNQPQHF
V gene: TRBV7-9; J gene: TRBJ1-1; CDR3 protein: CASSRDRGSTEAFF
V gene: TRBV6-6; J gene: TRBJ2-7; CDR3 protein: CASSYSIIAATYEQYF
V gene: TRBV9; J gene: TRBJ2-3; CDR3 protein: CASSPRDSPTDTQYF
V gene: TRBV24-1; J gene: TRBJ2-1; CDR3 protein: CATSGQGGRINSYNEQFF
V gene: TRBV19; J gene: TRBJ2-7; CDR3 protein: CASSPRQGYDEQYF
V gene: TRBV6-5; J gene: TRBJ2-7; CDR3 protein: CATRGSGTFGEQYF